The rows below give T cell receptor beta chains drawn from one sample of a study of T cell responses to AZD1222 COVID-19 vaccine. TCRdb's table, derived via immunoSEQ multiplex PCR, lists solely in-frame clones and lacks some. The sample lists about 160,000 clones; roughly 90% were seen once. The sample was peripheral blood, taken 28 days after the second AZD1222 dose. These receptors all stem from an adult who received the AZD1222 COVID-19 vaccine. Both conserved end residues are part of each CDR3. The D gene is left open where the match is weak. A row's size may be missing; if present it is once, few, many or a size class.

cdr3_aa cdr3_nt v_call d_call clone_size j_call cdr3_length
CASSFRFAGGTDTQYF TGTGCCAGCAGCTTTAGATTTGCCGGGGGCACAGATACGCAGTATTTT TRBV13 NA NA TRBJ2-3 16
CSVEEGEGRGPYGYTF TGCAGCGTTGAAGAGGGGGAAGGCAGGGGTCCCTATGGCTACACCTTC TRBV29-1 NA NA TRBJ1-2 16
CASSQDGQANNQPQHF TGTGCCAGCAGCCAAGACGGACAGGCGAACAATCAGCCCCAGCATTTT TRBV4-2 TRBD1 few TRBJ1-5 16
CAWSGQGYGYTF TGTGCCTGGTCGGGACAGGGCTATGGCTACACCTTC TRBV30 TRBD1 NA TRBJ1-2 12
CASSLDSPLHF TGTGCCAGCAGCTTAGATTCACCCCTCCACTTT TRBV7-9 NA once TRBJ1-6 11
CASSSFSGIQETQYF TGTGCCAGCAGCTCCTTCTCTGGGATCCAAGAGACCCAGTACTTC TRBV21-1 NA NA TRBJ2-5 15
CASSLSGTGVNYGYTF TGTGCCAGCAGTTTATCCGGGACAGGGGTGAACTATGGCTACACCTTC TRBV28 TRBD1 few TRBJ1-2 16
CASSIGAGVGEQYF TGTGCCAGTAGTATAGGAGCGGGAGTGGGAGAGCAGTACTTC TRBV19 TRBD2 NA TRBJ2-7 14
CSAREQRGYTF TGCAGTGCTAGAGAGCAGCGCGGCTACACCTTC TRBV20-1 NA NA TRBJ1-2 11
CSVVVVRGSGNTIYF TGCAGCGTTGTTGTCGTCAGGGGCTCTGGAAACACCATATATTTT TRBV29-1 NA NA TRBJ1-3 15
CASRQTGTDEQYF TGTGCCAGCAGACAAACCGGGACAGACGAGCAGTACTTC TRBV12-3/TRBV12-4 TRBD1 NA TRBJ2-7 13
CASSQGLRGYTF TGTGCCAGCAGCCAAGGCCTGCGGGGCTACACCTTC TRBV3-1/TRBV3-2 NA NA TRBJ1-2 12
CASSEASPGTGASDRF TGTGCCAGCAGTGAAGCTTCCCCCGGGACAGGAGCCTCGGATCGCTTT TRBV6-1 TRBD1 NA TRBJ1-1 16
CASSQDVRGTLLGYEQYF TGTGCCAGCAGCCAAGATGTCCGGGGGACGCTCCTGGGGTACGAGCAGTACTTC TRBV4-2 NA NA TRBJ2-7 18
CASSSRTSGSAVYNEQFF TGTGCCAGCAGCTCCCGGACTAGCGGGAGTGCGGTCTACAATGAGCAGTTCTTC TRBV5-4 TRBD2 NA TRBJ2-1 18